These 3 T cell receptor beta chains were all obtained from the same sample, sequenced in a study of radiation and T cells in renal cell carcinoma. The method was immunoSEQ multiplex PCR; TCRdb's version includes in-frame clones alone and lacks a portion of them. The sample includes 120,000 or so clones, 81% of them seen just once. Documented time point: blood 2 weeks post-SBRT. Treatment reported: 15 Gy SBRT to primary tumor, nephrectomy 4 weeks later. This sample comprised blood, obtained from a patient whose treatment included radiotherapy and nephrectomy. These TCRs come from a man in his fifties or sixties with renal cell carcinoma.

The chain combines TRBV6-1 with TRBJ1-1; D gene unclear. CDR3 size: 13 residues. Germline CDR1 MNHNS, CDR2 SASEGT. Trimming removed 6 bases from V and 7 bases from J, with 15 bases in between. In nucleotides, the CDR3 is TGTGCCAGCAGCGCTGGGAGCGTCCTTGAAGCTTTCTTT. Translated: CASSAGSVLEAFF.

V gene TRBV6-1 combines with J gene TRBJ2-7; D tentatively reads TRBD1 or TRBD2 (6 bases each). The V end lost 5 bases, the J end lost 2 bases, and 13 bases lay between the germline ends. The CDR3 spans 14 residues. Per the germline V gene, CDR1 is MNHNS and CDR2 is SASEGT. The CDR3: CASSFEGEAYEQYF. CDR3 DNA: TGTGCCAGCAGTTTTGAGGGGGAGGCCTACGAGCAGTACTTC.

The chain combines TRBV5-1 with TRBJ2-1; 8 bases align to TRBD1. This CDR3 spans 14 amino acids. V dropped 6 bases and J dropped 8; count of bases not matched to a gene: 10. The germline V gene encodes CDR1 SGHRS and CDR2 YFSETQ. This CDR3 is CASTKDRADDEQFF. DNA of the CDR3: TGCGCCAGCACCAAGGACAGGGCGGACGATGAGCAGTTCTTC.